One and the same sample provided the 28 T cell receptor beta chains below, sequenced in a study of cytomegalovirus exposure and HLA in healthy donors. Some clones are missing from TCRdb's copy, which holds only in-frame ones; the method was immunoSEQ multiplex PCR. The table has 110,000 or so clones, approximately 90% seen once; the top ten hold about 1.8%. Sample: PBMCs. The receptors shown here come from a man in his late teens or twenties in good health and CMV-seronegative.

As DNA, the CDR3 is TGTGCCAGCAGCTTTACACGGGACAATGAGCAGTTCTTC. It codes for CASSFTRDNEQFF. The chain recombines TRBV7-7 with TRBJ2-1; D is ambiguous. Germline V gene data show CDR1 as SSHAT and CDR2 as FNYEAQ (reference sequence). Trimming pared 3 bases from V and 5 bases from J, leaving 8 bases between. The length of the CDR3 is 13 residues. Combining the CDR3 with reference TRBV7-7 and TRBJ2-1 gives the whole variable domain GAGVSQSPRYKVTKRGQDVTLRCDPISSHATLYWYQQALGQGPEFLTYFNYEAQPDKSGLPSDRFSAERPEGSISTLTIQRTEQRDSAMYRCASSFTRDNEQFFGPGTRLTVL.

This rearrangement joins TRBV7-9 to TRBJ1-1; D is undetermined. V was shortened by 5 bases and J by 5 bases, with 12 bases between the two germline ends. The germline CDR1 and CDR2 sequences are SEHNR and FQNEAQ (reference sequence). The length of the CDR3 is 13 residues. Written as DNA, the CDR3 is TGTGCCAGCAGCCAACAGAGTAGGACTGAAGCTTTCTTT. This encodes CASSQQSRTEAFF.

The chain uses TRBV6-1 and TRBJ2-1; 9 nucleotides match TRBD1. V lost 9 bases, J lost 3 bases, and 9 bases stayed unmatched. This CDR3 is 15 amino acids long. CDR1 is MNHNS, CDR2 SASEGT, per germline. For the CDR3, the DNA is TGTGCCAGTTGGGATAGGGACAGGGACTACAATGAGCAGTTCTTC. It is translated as CASWDRDRDYNEQFF.

V usage is TRBV30 and J usage is TRBJ2-1, with D tentatively TRBD1 (6 bases). V lost 4 bases, J lost 1 base, and 11 bases lay in between. Germline V gene sequence: CDR1 GTSNPN, CDR2 SVGIG (reference sequence). This CDR3 has 14 residues. CDR3: CAWKPDRSYNEQFF. CDR3 DNA sequence: TGTGCCTGGAAACCGGACAGATCCTACAATGAGCAGTTCTTC.

This clone was recorded a few times. Other DNA sequences in this specimen translate into the identical CDR3. The V gene is TRBV28, the J gene TRBJ1-1; the D is unclear. Germline CDR1 MDHEN, CDR2 SYDVKM. V lost 3 bases, J lost 4 bases, and 6 bases lay in between. The CDR3 is 12 amino acids. The CDR3 protein is CASSLGSTEAFF. The CDR3 nucleotides read TGTGCCAGCAGTTTGGGGAGCACTGAAGCTTTCTTT.

V is TRBV10-3 and J is TRBJ2-1, with 11 bases fitting TRBD2. V gave up 6 bases and J gave up 0 bases; unmatched junction bases: 13. Germline V gene data show CDR1 as ENHRY and CDR2 as SYGVKD. CDR3 length equals 19 residues. The CDR3 here is CAIRASGRPSSSSYNEQFF. The CDR3 coding sequence is TGTGCCATCAGAGCTAGCGGGAGGCCCTCCTCGAGCTCCTACAATGAGCAGTTCTTC.

The chain has TRBV6-4 and TRBJ1-5; 10 nucleotides align to TRBD1. V lost 10 bases and J lost 1; bases outside the gene matches: 10. This CDR3 region has 16 residues. From germline, CDR1 is MRHNA and CDR2 SNTAGT. CDR3 nucleotides: TGTGCCAATCAAAGGACAGGGGGAGGAAGCAATCAGCCCCAGCATTTT. It translates to CANQRTGGGSNQPQHF.

This clone was observed a single time. The chain is built from TRBV7-7 and TRBJ2-5; the match to TRBD1 covers 8 bases. This CDR3 contains 15 residues. Trimming took 4 bases from V and 5 from J; bases not matched to a gene: 9. CDR1 is SSHAT, CDR2 FNYEAQ, per germline (reference sequence). The CDR3 sequence is CASSSRGRGSETQYF. The CDR3, as DNA: TGTGCCAGCAGCTCCAGGGGGCGAGGTTCGGAGACCCAGTACTTC.

This clone has more than one count but fewer than ten. The chain carries TRBV5-4 and TRBJ2-7, with TRBD1 identical over 9 bases. Looked up from germline, CDR1 is SGHNT and CDR2 is YYREEE (reference sequence). CDR3 length: 13 amino acids. With V trimmed by 4 bases and J by 6 bases, 5 bases remained unmatched. This CDR3 is CASSDVTGGEQYF. The CDR3 nucleotides read TGTGCCAGCAGCGACGTGACAGGGGGCGAGCAGTACTTC.

The rearrangement uses TRBV7-8 and TRBJ1-4, with a possible D match to TRBD1 (5 bases). Germline values: CDR1 SGHVS, CDR2 FQNEAQ. CDR3 length: 17 residues. The V gene lost 2 bases and the J gene lost 2 bases, with 15 bases spanning the gap. DNA for the CDR3: TGTGCCAGCAGCTTACCCGGGGGATTCGCGACTAATGAAAAACTGTTTTTT. This sequence encodes CASSLPGGFATNEKLFF.

This chain connects TRBV4-1 to TRBJ1-1; 7 nucleotides line up with TRBD1. The V gene's germline CDR1 is MGHRA and CDR2 YSYEKL. Losses at the gene ends were 4 bases for V and 6 bases for J; bases not matched to a gene: 8. The CDR3 runs 14 residues. The CDR3 here is CASSRTQGTPEAFF. CDR3 coding DNA: TGCGCCAGCAGCCGAACACAGGGGACTCCTGAAGCTTTCTTT.

This chain joins TRBV5-4 and TRBJ2-3; 8 positions match TRBD2. The CDR3 extends over 15 amino acids. Trimming took 4 bases from V and 0 from J; bases not matched to a gene: 4. Germline assignment: CDR1 SGHNT and CDR2 YYREEE (reference sequence). In DNA, the CDR3 is TGTGCCAGCAGCCCGGGGGGGGCCAGCACAGATACGCAGTATTTT. Protein: CASSPGGASTDTQYF.

This sequence joins TRBV4-1 and TRBJ2-1; TRBD1 is a possible D gene (6 bases). The V gene lost 1 base and the J gene lost 6 bases, with 16 bases spanning the gap. Germline V gene sequence: CDR1 MGHRA, CDR2 YSYEKL. The length of the CDR3 is 16 residues. The CDR3, as DNA: TGCGCCAGCAGCCAAGTAAGGACAGCTTGGGGCAATGAGCAGTTCTTC. As protein: CASSQVRTAWGNEQFF.

This clone was recorded a few times. The V call is TRBV4-3, the J call TRBJ2-6; D is uncertain. The germline CDR1 and CDR2 sequences are LGHNA and YSLEER. The CDR3 loop spans 16 amino acids. V was shortened by 0 bases and J by 2 bases, with 8 bases between the two germline ends. The CDR3 region is CASSQDSSTGANVLTF. The CDR3 DNA sequence: TGCGCCAGCAGCCAAGACTCTTCTACTGGGGCCAACGTCCTGACTTTC.

V and J are TRBV18 and TRBJ1-1, with D uncertain. The V and J ends lost 7 bases and 5 bases respectively, with 14 bases between them. The CDR3 runs to 13 residues. Per germline, CDR1 KGHSH and CDR2 LQKENI. The CDR3 here is CASFKEARTEAFF. As DNA, the CDR3 is TGTGCCAGCTTTAAGGAGGCGCGGACTGAAGCTTTCTTT.

The rearrangement uses TRBV28 and TRBJ1-5, with D maybe TRBD1 (5 bases). V lost 6 bases to trimming and J lost 0 bases, with 12 bases between them. This CDR3 spans 15 amino acids. Per germline, CDR1 MDHEN and CDR2 SYDVKM. CDR3 amino acids: CASRKQDYSNQPQHF. The CDR3 DNA sequence: TGTGCCAGCAGAAAACAGGATTATAGCAATCAGCCCCAGCATTTT.

The rearrangement joins TRBV6-5 to TRBJ1-3; D not resolved. The germline V gene has CDR1 MNHEY and CDR2 SVGAGI. Trimming removed 10 bases from V and 0 bases from J, with 10 bases in between. The CDR3 contains 13 residues. The chain's CDR3 is CATARSSGNTIYF. Here the CDR3 DNA reads TGTGCCACAGCTCGGAGCTCTGGAAACACCATATATTTT.

CDR3 coding DNA: TGTGCCAGCAGTTTATTAGTTCGGGGAACACGGCCCCAGCATTTT. It specifies CASSLLVRGTRPQHF. This rearrangement joins TRBV28 to TRBJ1-5, with D uncertain. From germline, CDR1 is MDHEN and CDR2 SYDVKM. The CDR3 totals 15 residues. V lost 1 base, J lost 9 bases, and 16 bases lay in between. The variable domain in full, completed from reference TRBV28 and TRBJ1-5, reads DVKVTQSSRYLVKRTGEKVFLECVQDMDHENMFWYRQDPGLGLRLIYFSYDVKMKEKGDIPEGYSVSREKKERFSLILESASTNQTSMYLCASSLLVRGTRPQHFGDGTRLSIL.

This chain links TRBV6-1 with TRBJ1-5, with no clear D. The CDR3 totals 14 residues. With 1 base removed from V and 9 bases from J, the gap between germline ends came to 13 bases. The germline V gene encodes CDR1 MNHNS and CDR2 SASEGT. CDR3 sequence reads: CASSEGHTAGPQHF. CDR3 DNA sequence: TGTGCCAGCAGTGAAGGCCATACGGCAGGGCCCCAGCATTTT.

This CDR3 is CASMRVNTEAFF. The DNA for the CDR3 is TGTGCCAGCATGAGGGTGAACACTGAAGCTTTCTTT. The rearrangement uses TRBV28 and TRBJ1-1; D is ambiguous. This CDR3 is 12 amino acids long. Germline CDR1 is MDHEN and CDR2 is SYDVKM. V was cut by 7 bases and J by 0 bases, with 6 bases left in between.

V gene TRBV28 combines with J gene TRBJ1-5; 9 bases are a match to TRBD1. Trimming cost V 6 bases and J 1 base; bases outside gene matches: 4. Per the germline V gene, CDR1 is MDHEN and CDR2 is SYDVKM. The CDR3 contains 15 residues. The CDR3 is CASRTGGISNQPQHF. DNA of the CDR3: TGTGCCAGCAGGACAGGGGGAATCAGCAATCAGCCCCAGCATTTT. The variable domain in full, completed from reference TRBV28 and TRBJ1-5, reads DVKVTQSSRYLVKRTGEKVFLECVQDMDHENMFWYRQDPGLGLRLIYFSYDVKMKEKGDIPEGYSVSREKKERFSLILESASTNQTSMYLCASRTGGISNQPQHFGDGTRLSIL.

This clone was detected a few times. This chain connects TRBV13 to TRBJ1-2, with D possibly TRBD1 on 5 matching bases. The germline V gene encodes CDR1 PRHDT and CDR2 FYEKMQ (reference sequence). This CDR3 comprises 12 residues. Trimming shortened V by 8 bases and J by 3 bases, and 10 bases separated the two germline ends. CDR3: CASGRDYYGYTF. The CDR3 DNA reads as TGTGCCAGCGGCCGGGACTACTATGGCTACACCTTC.

V usage is TRBV5-1 and J usage is TRBJ2-3; D ambiguous. Trimming took 0 bases from V and 4 from J, leaving 15 bases between them. The length of the CDR3 is 16 residues. Germline V gene data show CDR1 as SGHRS and CDR2 as YFSETQ. The CDR3: CASSLGAVRGSDTQYF. The CDR3 DNA reads as TGCGCCAGCAGCTTGGGGGCAGTCCGTGGTTCAGATACGCAGTATTTT.

The CDR3 bases are TGTGCCAGCAGCACCTCCCTAGCGGGGGGTGGAGAGACCCAGTACTTC. This sequence encodes CASSTSLAGGGETQYF. The V call is TRBV7-9, the J call TRBJ2-5; TRBD2 matches at 11 bases. Trimming took 5 bases from V and 4 from J; bases not matched to a gene: 9. Germline CDR1 reads SEHNR; CDR2 reads FQNEAQ (reference sequence). The CDR3 extends over 16 amino acids.

This chain joins TRBV11-3 and TRBJ2-5, with D tentatively TRBD1 (6 bases). V was shortened by 9 bases and J by 10 bases, with 24 bases between the two germline ends. The CDR3 runs 14 residues. Germline-derived CDR1 and CDR2 are SGHNT and YENEEA. The CDR3 DNA follows: TGTGCCAGTAAGCAAGGGTTACAGGGTTCGGACCAGTACTTC. Its translation is CASKQGLQGSDQYF.

The genes are TRBV11-2 and TRBJ2-7; TRBD1 matches 8 bases. CDR1 and CDR2 from the germline V gene are SGHAT and FQNNGV. Germline trimming cut 5 bases from V and 0 bases from J; bases unmatched to any gene: 3. The CDR3 contains 14 residues. CDR3 coding DNA: TGTGCCAGCAGCCAGACAGGGGTCTCCTACGAGCAGTACTTC. Its translation is CASSQTGVSYEQYF.

This chain connects TRBV6-1 to TRBJ1-5; the D is unclear. The V gene's germline CDR1 is MNHNS and CDR2 SASEGT. This CDR3 has 12 amino acids. Trimming pared 4 bases from V and 4 bases from J, leaving 5 bases between. The CDR3 region has the DNA TGTGCCAGCAGTGCCGCGAATCAGCCCCAGCATTTT. Protein sequence: CASSAANQPQHF.

The chain recombines TRBV9 with TRBJ2-7; possible D gene TRBD2, 6 bases. The CDR3 has 15 amino acids. V was clipped by 3 bases and J by 6 bases, with 19 bases between them. The germline V gene has CDR1 SGDLS and CDR2 YYNGEE. The CDR3 nucleotides read TGTGCCAGCAGCGCGGAGGGGAAAGAGAACGCCGAGCAGTACTTC. Its translation is CASSAEGKENAEQYF.